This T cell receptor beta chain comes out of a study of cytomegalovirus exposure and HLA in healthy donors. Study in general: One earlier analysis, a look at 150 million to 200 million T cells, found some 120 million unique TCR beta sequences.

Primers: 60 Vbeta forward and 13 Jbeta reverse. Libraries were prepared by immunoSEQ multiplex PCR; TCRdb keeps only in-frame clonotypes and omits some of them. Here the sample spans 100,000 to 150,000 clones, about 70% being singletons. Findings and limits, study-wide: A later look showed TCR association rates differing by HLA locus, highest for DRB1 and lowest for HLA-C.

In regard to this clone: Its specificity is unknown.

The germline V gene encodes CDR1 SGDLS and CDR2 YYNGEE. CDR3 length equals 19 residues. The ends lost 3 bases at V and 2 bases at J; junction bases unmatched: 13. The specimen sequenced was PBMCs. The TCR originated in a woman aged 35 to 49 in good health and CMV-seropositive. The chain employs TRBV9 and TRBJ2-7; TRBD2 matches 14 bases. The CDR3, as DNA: TGTGCCAGCAGCGCAAAGCAGGGACTAGCGGGGGCAAAACCCTACGAGCAGTACTTC. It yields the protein CASSAKQGLAGAKPYEQYF. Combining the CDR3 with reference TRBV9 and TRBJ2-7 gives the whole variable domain DSGVTQTPKHLITATGQRVTLRCSPRSGDLSVYWYQQSLDQGLQFLIQYYNGEERAKGNILERFSAQQFPDLHSELNLSSLELGDSALYFCASSAKQGLAGAKPYEQYFGPGTRLTVT.